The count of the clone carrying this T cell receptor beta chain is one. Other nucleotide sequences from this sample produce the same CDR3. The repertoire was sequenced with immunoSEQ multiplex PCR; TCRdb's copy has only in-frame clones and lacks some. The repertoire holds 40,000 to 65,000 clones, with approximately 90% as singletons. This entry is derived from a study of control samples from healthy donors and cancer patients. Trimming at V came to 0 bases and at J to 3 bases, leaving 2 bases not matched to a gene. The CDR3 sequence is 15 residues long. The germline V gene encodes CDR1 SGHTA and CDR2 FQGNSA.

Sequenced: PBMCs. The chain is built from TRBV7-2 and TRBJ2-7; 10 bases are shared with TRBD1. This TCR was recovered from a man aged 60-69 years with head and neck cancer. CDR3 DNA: TGTGCCAGCAGCTTAGCCGGGACAGGGGTCTACGAGCAGTACTTC. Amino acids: CASSLAGTGVYEQYF.